This is a list of T cell receptor beta chains from one sample in a study of yellow fever vaccine responses in identical twins. One entry per CDR3 protein, called by TCRdb with MiXCR from the RT-PCR reads. The data contain about 11,000 distinct CDR3 sequences, approximately 80% of them singletons. Sequencing was performed on T cells from blood (PBMCs), unsorted or a sorted subset (not recorded which), taken before or after yellow fever vaccination (not recorded which). All receptors derive from a woman between 18 and 29 years old who received the yellow fever vaccine. Both conserved end residues are part of each CDR3. A D gene is named only where the DNA matches it firmly. Clone size is shown for a subset of rows, as once, few, many or a class of expanded clone.

CDR3aa,CDR3nt,v_gene,abundance,d_gene,j_gene
CASSPSKGPDTQYF,TGTGCCAGCAGTCCTTCTAAAGGGCCAGATACGCAGTATTTT,TRBV12-3/TRBV12-4,NA,NA,TRBJ2-3
CASSPPGLEQYF,TGTGCCAGTAGCCCCCCCGGGCTCGAGCAGTACTTC,TRBV19,NA,NA,TRBJ2-7
CASSLDDYKAQETQYF,TGCGCCAGCAGCCTGGATGACTACAAAGCCCAAGAGACCCAGTACTTC,TRBV5-1,NA,NA,TRBJ2-5
CASSQVPVEAYYSPLHF,TGCGCCAGCAGCCAAGTTCCGGTCGAAGCCTATTATTCACCCCTCCACTTT,TRBV4-1,few,NA,TRBJ1-6
CASRGTRQKETQYF,TGTGCCAGCAGAGGGACTAGACAAAAAGAGACCCAGTACTTC,TRBV2,NA,TRBD2,TRBJ2-5
CASSPRENTEAFF,TGTGCCAGCAGCCCACGGGAGAACACTGAAGCTTTCTTT,TRBV6-1,NA,NA,TRBJ1-1
CASSDSVGQGGSYTF,TGTGCCAGCAGTGACTCAGTAGGACAGGGAGGTAGCTACACCTTC,TRBV6-4,few,TRBD1,TRBJ1-2
CSANEQFF,TGCAGCGCCAATGAGCAGTTCTTC,TRBV29-1,NA,NA,TRBJ2-1
CASSSGTSSGEQYF,TGTGCCAGCAGCTCAGGGACTAGTTCGGGGGAGCAGTACTTC,TRBV11-3,NA,TRBD2,TRBJ2-7
CASSKDRPQETQYF,TGCGCCAGCAGCAAGGACAGGCCTCAAGAGACCCAGTACTTC,TRBV5-1,NA,TRBD1,TRBJ2-5
CSVLGGPLGAFF,TGCAGCGTCCTGGGGGGGCCCCTAGGGGCTTTCTTT,TRBV29-1,NA,NA,TRBJ1-1
CASSRGNQPQHF,TGTGCCAGCAGCCGAGGGAATCAGCCCCAGCATTTT,TRBV3-1,NA,NA,TRBJ1-5
CASLGRTEAFF,TGTGCCAGCCTGGGGCGCACTGAAGCTTTCTTT,TRBV13,NA,NA,TRBJ1-1
CASSFEGAGDTQYF,TGTGCCAGCAGCTTTGAGGGGGCTGGCGATACGCAGTATTTT,TRBV5-4,NA,TRBD1,TRBJ2-3
CASSLGTYNEQFF,TGTGCCAGCAGTTTAGGCACTTACAATGAGCAGTTCTTC,TRBV28,NA,NA,TRBJ2-1
CASSYPDRGRALDGYTF,TGTGCCAGCAGTTACCCTGACAGGGGGCGAGCGCTTGATGGCTACACCTTC,TRBV6-2/TRBV6-3,NA,TRBD1,TRBJ1-2
CASSQTVGADTQYF,TGTGCCAGCAGCCAGACAGTGGGGGCAGATACGCAGTATTTT,TRBV4-2,NA,NA,TRBJ2-3
CASSWGYEQYF,TGTGCCAGCAGCTGGGGCTACGAGCAGTACTTC,TRBV11-1,NA,NA,TRBJ2-7
CSGTTGDAYEQYF,TGCAGCGGTACTACAGGGGATGCCTACGAGCAGTACTTC,TRBV29-1,NA,TRBD1,TRBJ2-7
CASSLNSGNTIYF,TGTGCCAGCAGCTTAAATTCTGGAAACACCATATATTTT,TRBV5-4,NA,NA,TRBJ1-3
CATSETYTDTQYF,TGTGCCACCAGTGAGACCTACACAGATACGCAGTATTTT,TRBV24-1,NA,NA,TRBJ2-3
CASSLGRNYEQYF,TGTGCCAGCAGCTTGGGCAGAAACTACGAGCAGTACTTC,TRBV5-6,few,NA,TRBJ2-7
CASSYGSEQYF,TGTGCCAGCAGTTACGGGAGCGAGCAGTACTTC,TRBV12-3/TRBV12-4,NA,NA,TRBJ2-7
CASSISGSRSYEQYF,TGCGCCAGCAGCATTAGCGGGAGTCGCTCCTACGAGCAGTACTTC,TRBV5-1,NA,TRBD2,TRBJ2-7
CASSQEGLASGEQYF,TGTGCCAGCAGCCAAGAAGGACTAGCGAGCGGAGAGCAGTACTTC,TRBV4-2,NA,TRBD2,TRBJ2-7
CASSLGQMNTEAFF,TGTGCCAGCAGCTTAGGACAGATGAACACTGAAGCTTTCTTT,TRBV13,NA,NA,TRBJ1-1
CASNGGNEQYF,TGTGCCAGCAATGGGGGAAACGAGCAGTACTTC,TRBV27,NA,NA,TRBJ2-7
CASSSDGGTGYTF,TGTGCCAGCAGCTCGGACGGCGGGACTGGCTACACCTTC,TRBV13,NA,NA,TRBJ1-2
CASSVEGARTSHTEAFF,TGTGCCAGCAGCGTAGAAGGGGCCAGAACCTCGCACACTGAAGCTTTCTTT,TRBV9,few,NA,TRBJ1-1
CASSEYEPVWDTEAFF,TGCGCCAGCAGTGAGTACGAACCCGTCTGGGACACTGAAGCTTTCTTT,TRBV10-2,NA,NA,TRBJ1-1
CASSLPPPAEAFF,TGTGCCAGCAGCTTGCCTCCCCCCGCTGAAGCTTTCTTT,TRBV5-4,NA,NA,TRBJ1-1
CSATGTSGNNEQFF,TGCAGTGCAACCGGGACTAGCGGTAACAATGAGCAGTTCTTC,TRBV20-1,NA,TRBD2,TRBJ2-1
CASSYPSPSLFYGYTF,TGTGCCAGCAGTTACCCATCCCCCTCATTGTTCTATGGCTACACCTTC,TRBV28,NA,NA,TRBJ1-2
CASSESRMGAFF,TGCGCCAGCAGTGAGTCCCGAATGGGAGCTTTCTTT,TRBV10-1,NA,NA,TRBJ1-1
CASRGGYNEQFF,TGTGCCAGCAGAGGGGGGTACAATGAGCAGTTCTTC,TRBV2,NA,NA,TRBJ2-1
CASQPGPNTDTQYF,TGTGCCAGCCAACCTGGACCCAACACAGATACGCAGTATTTT,TRBV27,once,NA,TRBJ2-3